This is a list of T cell receptor beta chains from one sample in a study of shared clonotypes between healthy human individuals. Clones were read by immunoSEQ multiplex PCR, and TCRdb kept only the in-frame ones, dropping some. The data contain around 1,900,000 clones, about 93% of them singletons. The specimen sequenced was naive CD8+ T cells from PBMCs. The source is a man aged 18 to 30 in good health. Some clones in this sample may be carry-over from other donors' samples. Each CDR3 is given with its conserved first and last residue. D genes are given only for firm matches. Where a row states a size, it is once, few, many or the class of an expanded clone; other rows omit it.

TRBJ2-7,.,TRBV27,.,CASSVGVSYEQYF,TGTGCCAGCAGTGTCGGAGTATCCTACGAGCAGTACTTC
TRBJ2-3,TRBD2,TRBV28,.,CASSPRGEGIADTQYF,TGTGCCAGCAGCCCACGGGGGGAGGGTATAGCAGATACGCAGTATTTT
TRBJ1-2,.,TRBV7-9,few,CASSLGALRDYGYTF,TGTGCCAGCAGCTTAGGGGCCCTTAGGGACTATGGCTACACCTTC
TRBJ2-7,TRBD2,TRBV5-1,.,CASSSSSGSLREQYF,TGCGCCAGCAGCTCCTCTAGCGGGAGTCTTCGCGAGCAGTACTTC
TRBJ1-1,.,TRBV29-1,few,CSVPRDTSNTEAFF,TGCAGCGTTCCCAGGGATACCTCGAACACTGAAGCTTTCTTT
TRBJ1-2,.,TRBV5-8,.,CASSLTGTANYGYTF,TGTGCCAGCAGCTTAACGGGTACAGCGAACTATGGCTACACCTTC
TRBJ1-1,TRBD1,TRBV7-6,few,CASSSFGQGAMNTEAFF,TGTGCCAGCAGCTCTTTCGGACAGGGGGCCATGAACACTGAAGCTTTCTTT
TRBJ1-1,.,TRBV13,.,CASSWRGVNTEAFF,TGTGCCAGCAGCTGGCGGGGGGTGAACACTGAAGCTTTCTTT
TRBJ2-7,.,TRBV5-4,.,CATTQGGLGEQYF,TGTGCCACCACGCAGGGGGGGTTAGGGGAGCAGTACTTC
TRBJ2-7,.,TRBV4-2,.,CASSPQGLHEQYF,TGTGCCAGCAGCCCTCAGGGTCTCCACGAGCAGTACTTC
TRBJ2-7,.,TRBV5-4,.,CASSEWGRMREQYF,TGTGCCAGCAGCGAGTGGGGCCGCATGCGGGAGCAGTACTTC
TRBJ2-2,TRBD1,TRBV11-2,.,CASSSPGGFRNTGELFF,TGTGCCAGCAGCTCCCCAGGGGGCTTTAGGAACACCGGGGAGCTGTTTTTT
TRBJ2-7,.,TRBV4-1,.,CASSHFQGEQYF,TGCGCCAGCAGCCATTTCCAGGGAGAGCAGTACTTC
TRBJ1-3,.,TRBV30,.,CAWSDTGAPWNTIYF,TGTGCCTGGTCCGACACGGGGGCTCCGTGGAACACCATATATTTT
TRBJ1-5,TRBD1,TRBV19,.,CASSRIRDSGNQPQHF,TGTGCCAGTAGCCGGATCCGGGACAGTGGCAATCAGCCCCAGCATTTT
TRBJ2-1,TRBD2,TRBV27,.,CASSLASGDYNEQFF,TGTGCCAGCAGTTTGGCTAGCGGGGATTACAATGAGCAGTTCTTC
TRBJ2-3,.,TRBV7-9,.,CASSLDARAADTQYF,TGTGCCAGCAGCTTAGATGCCCGGGCGGCAGATACGCAGTATTTT
TRBJ1-4,.,TRBV7-8,.,CASSLVGGFNEKLFF,TGTGCCAGCAGCTTAGTAGGGGGATTTAATGAAAAACTGTTTTTT
TRBJ2-7,.,TRBV6-4,.,CASSEVQFYEQYF,TGTGCCAGCAGTGAAGTACAATTCTACGAGCAGTACTTC
TRBJ2-3,TRBD2,TRBV6-4,.,CASSDSRLAGVSYTQYF,TGTGCCAGCAGTGACTCGAGGCTAGCGGGAGTAAGTTATACGCAGTATTTT
TRBJ2-7,TRBD1,TRBV5-1,.,CASSLAGQIPYEQYF,TGCGCCAGCAGCTTGGCGGGACAGATACCCTACGAGCAGTACTTC
TRBJ2-7,TRBD2,TRBV9,.,CASSVDRGGYEQYF,TGTGCCAGCAGCGTAGATCGGGGGGGCTACGAGCAGTACTTC
TRBJ1-5,.,TRBV4-2,.,CASSQEVGAGRQPQHF,TGTGCCAGCAGCCAAGAAGTAGGGGCGGGCAGGCAGCCCCAGCATTTT
TRBJ2-5,.,TRBV30,.,CAWSCGNPRWETQYF,TGTGCCTGGAGTTGTGGAAACCCAAGGTGGGAGACCCAGTACTTC
TRBJ2-2,.,TRBV27,.,CASSPTAGLSTGELFF,TGTGCCAGCAGCCCTACTGCCGGTCTGAGCACCGGGGAGCTGTTTTTT
TRBJ2-7,.,TRBV2,.,CASSELEAPYEQYF,TGTGCCAGCAGTGAACTAGAGGCTCCCTACGAGCAGTACTTC
TRBJ2-7,.,TRBV11-2,.,CASSATPTDGSYEQYF,TGTGCCAGCAGCGCTACTCCTACGGACGGCTCCTACGAGCAGTACTTC
TRBJ2-1,.,TRBV14,.,CASSQGGEGYEQFF,TGTGCCAGCAGCCAAGGCGGAGAGGGCTATGAGCAGTTCTTC
TRBJ2-3,.,TRBV15,.,CATSRDLRDTQYF,TGTGCCACCAGCAGAGATCTTCGCGATACGCAGTATTTT
TRBJ2-7,TRBD1,TRBV2,.,CASSIGQGWHEQYF,TGTGCCAGCAGTATAGGACAGGGTTGGCACGAGCAGTACTTC